A single TCR beta chain is shown here with its context. These data originate in a study of control samples from healthy donors and cancer patients. Profiling relied on immunoSEQ multiplex PCR, and the TCRdb table lists in-frame clones only, not all of them. The table has more than 95,000 clones, roughly 84% seen once. Germline V lookup: CDR1 SGHDT, CDR2 YYEEEE. Deletions cut 1 base from V and 2 bases from J, with 9 bases between. The CDR3 is 14 residues long. This receptor was obtained from a man aged 40-49 years in good health. The V and J genes are TRBV5-6 and TRBJ1-2; D is undetermined. The sample comprised blood. In DNA form, the CDR3 reads TGTGCCAGCAGCTTGAACAGAAGAAACTATGGCTACACCTTC. This translates into CASSLNRRNYGYTF.